Listed here are 9 T cell receptor beta chains from one sample, sequenced in a study of blood T cell repertoires in COVID-19. Produced via immunoSEQ multiplex PCR; TCRdb's table is partial and in-frame only. The data hold a few hundred thousand clones, with approximately 90% observed a single time. Input material: PBMCs or T cells enriched from blood (not recorded which). These receptors originate from a woman aged 40 to 50 who had been exposed to COVID-19.

The J gene is TRBJ1-6, the V gene TRBV4-1; 12 nucleotides line up with TRBD1. The CDR3 covers 16 residues. CDR1 is MGHRA, CDR2 YSYEKL, per germline. The ends lost 2 bases at V and 11 bases at J; junction bases unmatched: 7. The DNA for the CDR3 is TGCGCCAGCAGCCAATCCGGGACAGGGGGCGAAACACCCCTCCACTTT. Its translation is CASSQSGTGGETPLHF.

The chain links TRBV18 to TRBJ2-1; maybe TRBD2 (6 bases). Per the germline V gene, CDR1 is KGHSH and CDR2 is LQKENI. This CDR3 spans 15 amino acids. The ends were cut back, 0 bases at V and 6 bases at J, with 12 bases in the middle. CDR3 sequence: CASSPPSGVRNEQFF. The CDR3 DNA follows: TGTGCCAGCTCACCACCTAGCGGAGTCCGCAATGAGCAGTTCTTC. Full variable domain (outside the CDR3, taken from reference TRBV18 and TRBJ2-1): NAGVMQNPRHLVRRRGQEARLRCSPMKGHSHVYWYRQLPEEGLKFMVYLQKENIIDESGMPKERFSAEFPKEGPSILRIQQVVRGDSAAYFCASSPPSGVRNEQFFGPGTRLTVL.

The V and J genes are TRBV5-1 and TRBJ1-5; the match to TRBD1 covers 9 bases. CDR3 size: 15 residues. Germline V gene lookup returns CDR1 SGHRS and CDR2 YFSETQ. J was trimmed by 6 bases and V by 2 bases; bases with no gene match: 6. The CDR3 sequence: CASSFEGQGSQPQHF. The DNA of the CDR3 is TGCGCCAGCAGCTTTGAGGGACAGGGAAGTCAGCCCCAGCATTTT.

The gene calls are TRBV6-4 and TRBJ2-1, with 9 bases lining up with TRBD2. CDR3 length equals 16 residues. Germline CDR1 MRHNA, CDR2 SNTAGT. The V gene end was trimmed by 4 bases and the J gene end by 7 bases; junction bases not matched to a gene: 11. CDR3 loop: CASSVFSSGVPNEQFF. In nucleotides, the CDR3 is TGTGCCAGCAGTGTTTTTTCTAGCGGGGTCCCGAATGAGCAGTTCTTC.

The rearrangement uses TRBV3-1 (or the pseudogene TRBV3-2) and TRBJ1-2; tentatively, D is TRBD1 (5 bases). Germline loops: CDR1 LGHDT, CDR2 YNNKEL (reference sequence). Trimming removed 2 bases from V and 10 bases from J, with 14 bases in between. The CDR3 has 13 amino acids. The CDR3 is CASSQLQGFYYTF. The CDR3 coding sequence is TGTGCCAGCAGCCAACTGCAGGGCTTCTACTACACCTTC.

This rearrangement joins TRBV19 to TRBJ1-5; 8 bases agree with TRBD1. Germline trimming cut 9 bases from V and 4 bases from J; bases unmatched to any gene: 11. Per germline, CDR1 LNHDA and CDR2 SQIVND (reference sequence). The CDR3 sequence is 15 residues long. CDR3 coding DNA: TGTGCCAGCTACAGCCACGGGACAGGTAATCAGCCCCAGCATTTT. Translating it yields CASYSHGTGNQPQHF.

The chain is built from TRBV7-9 and TRBJ1-2, with 7 bases fitting TRBD1. In germline, CDR1 is SEHNR, CDR2 FQNEAQ (reference sequence). CDR3 length: 19 amino acids. Losses at the gene ends were 1 base for V and 2 bases for J; bases not matched to a gene: 16. The chain's CDR3 is CASSLGSHRGKKLNYGYTF. The CDR3 nucleotides read TGTGCCAGCAGCTTAGGATCCCACAGGGGCAAAAAATTGAACTATGGCTACACCTTC.

The chain is built from TRBV6-5 and TRBJ1-5, with 9 bases matching TRBD1. Germline loops: CDR1 MNHEY, CDR2 SVGAGI. The V and J ends lost 6 bases and 6 bases, in that order; junction bases with no gene match: 9. This CDR3 spans 15 amino acids. In DNA form, the CDR3 reads TGTGCCAGCAGCCGGACAGGGGATGGGGGTCAGCCCCAGCATTTT. Its protein is CASSRTGDGGQPQHF.

The V call is TRBV30, the J call TRBJ1-2, with 10 bases aligning to TRBD1. The trim removed 4 bases at V and 8 bases at J, leaving 10 bases unmatched. This CDR3 has 14 residues. The germline gives CDR1 GTSNPN, CDR2 SVGIG (reference sequence). CDR3 loop: CAWTGDRGTGGYTF. DNA for the CDR3: TGTGCCTGGACCGGGGACAGGGGCACGGGGGGCTACACCTTC.